The present T cell receptor beta chain was sequenced within a study of blood T cell repertoires in COVID-19. TCRdb's copy holds only in-frame clones and misses some; the assay was immunoSEQ multiplex PCR. The sample yields some 400,000 clones, 80% to 90% seen once. The CDR3 has 15 residues. Germline CDR1 reads SGHAT; CDR2 reads FQNNGV. V was shortened by 0 bases and J by 3 bases, with 6 bases between the two germline ends. V usage is TRBV11-2 and J usage is TRBJ1-6; D is undetermined. The specimen sequenced was PBMCs or T cells enriched from blood (not recorded which). The source of this sequence is a man aged 30 to 45 who had recovered from COVID-19. The CDR3 sequence is CASSLDTYYNSPLHF. In nucleotides, the CDR3 is TGTGCCAGCAGCTTAGATACATACTATAATTCACCCCTCCACTTT.